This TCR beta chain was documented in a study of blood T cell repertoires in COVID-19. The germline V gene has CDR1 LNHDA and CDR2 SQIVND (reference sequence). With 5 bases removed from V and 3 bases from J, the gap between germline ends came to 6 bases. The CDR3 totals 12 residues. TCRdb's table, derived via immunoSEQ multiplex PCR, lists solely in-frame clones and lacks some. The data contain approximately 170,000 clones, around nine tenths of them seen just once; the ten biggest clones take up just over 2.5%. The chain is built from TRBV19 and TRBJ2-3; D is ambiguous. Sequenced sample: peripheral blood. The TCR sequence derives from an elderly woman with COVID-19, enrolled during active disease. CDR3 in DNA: TGTGCCAGTAGTGAGCTGACAGATACGCAGTATTTT. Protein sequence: CASSELTDTQYF.